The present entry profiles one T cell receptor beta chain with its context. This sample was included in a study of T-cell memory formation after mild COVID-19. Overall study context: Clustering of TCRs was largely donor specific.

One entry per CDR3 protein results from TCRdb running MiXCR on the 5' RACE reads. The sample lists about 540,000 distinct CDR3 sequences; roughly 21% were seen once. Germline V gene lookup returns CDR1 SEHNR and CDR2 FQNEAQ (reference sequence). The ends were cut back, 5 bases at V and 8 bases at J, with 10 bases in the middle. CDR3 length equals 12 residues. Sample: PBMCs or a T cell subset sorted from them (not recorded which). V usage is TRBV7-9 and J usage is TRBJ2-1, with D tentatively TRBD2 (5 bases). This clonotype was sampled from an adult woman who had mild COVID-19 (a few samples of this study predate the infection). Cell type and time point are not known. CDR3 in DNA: TGTGCCAGCAGCCCGAGGGTGGATGAGCAGTTCTTC. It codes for CASSPRVDEQFF.